This entry lists 24 T cell receptor beta chains sequenced from one sample in a study of beta chain features in type 1 diabetes listed by TCRdb under 2018. The library was obtained by the immunoSEQ multiplex PCR assay. All of the isolated RNA was reverse transcribed with the High Capacity cDNA Reverse Transcription Kit, so expressed TCRB transcripts were sequenced. TCRdb carries this immuneACCESS record with in-frame sequences only. Its versions omit some clonotypes, under half of them owing to an unresolved V gene in the studies checked, with the rest unexplained. The sample profile shows 200,000 to 250,000 clones; 9.6% of them were found once. 0.03% to 0.04% of the sample goes to the ten largest clones. The specimen sequenced was naive CD4+ T cells from blood. Interpreted using the paper, the cell subset or site label stands for: true naive CD4+ T cells. The source of these receptors is a woman between 18 and 29 years old in good health.

In its sample, this clone was seen a few times. This CDR3 reads CASSYRTGAIGGELFF. In nucleotides, the CDR3 is TGTGCCAGCAGTTACCGGACAGGGGCCATCGGAGGGGAGCTGTTTTTT. The rearrangement links TRBV6-6 to TRBJ2-2; 9 bases map to TRBD1. The germline V gene has CDR1 MNHNY and CDR2 SVGAGI (reference sequence). Trimming at V came to 2 bases and at J to 8 bases, leaving 9 bases not matched to a gene. This CDR3 region has 16 residues.

This clone was counted only a few times. The chain uses TRBV19 and TRBJ1-1, with D maybe TRBD1 (5 bases). The CDR3 is made up of 13 amino acids. Germline CDR1 reads LNHDA; CDR2 reads SQIVND (reference sequence). Trimming pared 3 bases from V and 11 bases from J, leaving 16 bases between. The CDR3 loop is CASSMAGGEVAFF. The CDR3 nucleotides read TGTGCCAGTAGTATGGCGGGGGGAGAGGTGGCTTTCTTT.

The chain recombines TRBV4-1 with TRBJ1-1, with 11 bases identical to TRBD1. The CDR3 runs 18 residues. Germline V gene data show CDR1 as MGHRA and CDR2 as YSYEKL. V trimming: 3 bases; J trimming: 3 bases; junction bases outside the gene matches: 12. CDR3: CASSHPDRGPNLDTEAFF. Here the CDR3 DNA reads TGCGCCAGCAGCCACCCGGACAGGGGGCCTAACCTGGACACTGAAGCTTTCTTT.

This rearrangement joins TRBV5-1 to TRBJ1-1, with D hard to call. Germline CDR1 is SGHRS and CDR2 is YFSETQ. V lost 0 bases and J lost 1, with 10 bases in between. This CDR3 contains 15 residues. The CDR3 coding sequence is TGCGCCAGCAGCTTGGGTCAGTTGCAGAACACTGAAGCTTTCTTT. It codes for CASSLGQLQNTEAFF.

The chain has TRBV5-1 and TRBJ2-3; TRBD1 matches at 10 bases. Germline V gene lookup returns CDR1 SGHRS and CDR2 YFSETQ. The V segment lost 5 bases and the J segment 3 bases; nucleotides outside the gene matches: 6. This CDR3 is built from 15 residues. CDR3 nucleotide sequence: TGCGCCAGCAGGGGAGTGGGACAGGGGACAGATACGCAGTATTTT. Translated: CASRGVGQGTDTQYF.

This sequence joins TRBV20-1 and TRBJ2-7, with no clear D. Trimming removed 3 bases at V and 6 bases at J, with 9 bases between. CDR1 and CDR2 from the germline V gene are DFQATT and SNEGSKA (reference sequence). This CDR3 region has 11 residues. The CDR3 is CSASLVGEQYF. CDR3 coding DNA: TGCAGTGCTAGTCTCGTCGGCGAGCAGTACTTC.

This clone occurred a few times. This rearrangement joins TRBV7-8 to TRBJ2-1, with 7 bases matching TRBD1. J was trimmed by 1 base and V by 5 bases; bases with no gene match: 8. This CDR3 has 16 amino acids. CDR1 is SGHVS, CDR2 FQNEAQ, per germline. CDR3 sequence: CASSAYRGTSYNEQFF. The CDR3 DNA reads TGTGCCAGCAGCGCCTACAGGGGCACATCCTACAATGAGCAGTTCTTC.

This clone occurred a few times. V gene TRBV18 combines with J gene TRBJ2-1, with D maybe TRBD2 (5 bases). The CDR3 runs 15 residues. V was clipped by 3 bases and J by 1 base, with 10 bases between them. Per germline, CDR1 KGHSH and CDR2 LQKENI. CDR3: CASSPTSSSYNEQFF. In DNA form, the CDR3 reads TGTGCCAGCTCACCTACTAGTTCTTCCTACAATGAGCAGTTCTTC.

This chain joins TRBV18 and TRBJ1-5, with TRBD1 matching 7 bases. There are 16 residues in the CDR3. Germline values: CDR1 KGHSH, CDR2 LQKENI. Trimming removed 3 bases from V and 2 bases from J; junction bases left unmatched: 7. CDR3 in amino acids: CASSPKTGKGNQPQHF. CDR3 nucleotides: TGTGCCAGCTCACCTAAGACAGGGAAGGGCAATCAGCCCCAGCATTTT. Full variable domain (remainder filled in from reference TRBV18 and TRBJ1-5): NAGVMQNPRHLVRRRGQEARLRCSPMKGHSHVYWYRQLPEEGLKFMVYLQKENIIDESGMPKERFSAEFPKEGPSILRIQQVVRGDSAAYFCASSPKTGKGNQPQHFGDGTRLSIL.

This clone came up a few times. The chain combines TRBV18 with TRBJ2-1; 9 bases are a match to TRBD1. CDR1 KGHSH and CDR2 LQKENI come from the germline V gene. V lost 4 bases to trimming and J lost 4 bases; unmatched junction nucleotides: 5. This CDR3 is built from 15 residues. The CDR3 DNA sequence: TGTGCCAGCTCACAGGGCGGGACAGGGTACAATGAGCAGTTCTTC. Its protein product is CASSQGGTGYNEQFF.

The rearrangement uses TRBV9 and TRBJ2-2, with TRBD1 identical over 8 bases. The length of the CDR3 is 16 residues. Per the germline V gene, CDR1 is SGDLS and CDR2 is YYNGEE. Unmatched junction bases numbered 5, after V lost 0 bases and J lost 4 bases. CDR3 residues: CASSVADRAGTGELFF. CDR3 DNA sequence: TGTGCCAGCAGCGTAGCGGACAGGGCCGGCACCGGGGAGCTGTTTTTT.

The rearrangement joins TRBV6-1 to TRBJ2-1, with D possibly being TRBD2 (6 bases). Germline V gives CDR1 MNHNS, CDR2 SASEGT. The CDR3 length is 16 residues. Between the trimmed V and J ends, which lost 4 bases and 0 bases, there was a span of 13 bases. The CDR3 protein is CASSGGGTSSYNEQFF. In DNA form, the CDR3 reads TGTGCCAGCAGTGGGGGCGGGACCAGCTCCTACAATGAGCAGTTCTTC.

The chain uses TRBV11-2 and TRBJ2-1, with 9 bases identical to TRBD2. The germline gives CDR1 SGHAT, CDR2 FQNNGV. The CDR3 contains 17 residues. V shed 0 bases, J shed 10 bases, and the junction held 13 bases outside the gene matches. DNA for the CDR3: TGTGCCAGCAGCTTAGATTATAGGGCTAGCGGGGAGTTGGAGCAGTTCTTC. Encoded protein: CASSLDYRASGELEQFF.

This clone was counted a few times. The chain employs TRBV18 and TRBJ2-5; TRBD1 matches at 7 bases. The better agreement between TRBJ2-7 and the DNA end casts doubt on the J call. The CDR3 has 13 residues. CDR1 and CDR2 from the germline V gene are KGHSH and LQKENI. The CDR3 loop is CASSPLGDSEQYF. DNA for the CDR3: TGTGCCAGCTCACCGTTGGGGGACAGCGAGCAGTACTTC.

This clone appeared a few times. As DNA, the CDR3 is TGTGCCAGCAGTGGGGACAGAAGCACTGAAGCTTTCTTT. It specifies CASSGDRSTEAFF. The J gene is TRBJ1-1, the V gene TRBV2; TRBD1 matches at 7 bases. The CDR3 sequence is 13 residues long. From germline, CDR1 is SNHLY and CDR2 FYNNEI. V lost 4 bases, J lost 4 bases, and 3 bases stayed unmatched.

The chain recombines TRBV30 with TRBJ2-1; possible D gene TRBD1, 6 bases. Per the germline V gene, CDR1 is GTSNPN and CDR2 is SVGIG (reference sequence). Trimming pared 4 bases from V and 6 bases from J, leaving 16 bases between. This CDR3 is 14 amino acids long. The CDR3 sequence: CAWKEQGISNEQFF. The CDR3 DNA reads as TGTGCCTGGAAGGAACAGGGCATCTCCAATGAGCAGTTCTTC.

The chain recombines TRBV5-1 with TRBJ2-2; D may be TRBD1 (6 bases). The ends were cut back, 7 bases at V and 2 bases at J, with 12 bases in the middle. The CDR3 runs 14 residues. In germline, CDR1 is SGHRS, CDR2 YFSETQ. As DNA, the CDR3 is TGCGCCAGCCAACAGGGCTTCAACACCGGGGAGCTGTTTTTT. The encoded protein is CASQQGFNTGELFF.

The chain recombines TRBV14 with TRBJ2-5; the D gene is possibly TRBD1 (6 bases). This CDR3 region has 11 residues. CDR1 is SGHDN and CDR2 is FVKESK in the germline V gene. V lost 4 bases and J 14 bases, leaving 14 bases between the germline ends. The CDR3 bases are TGTGCCAGCAGCCTAGGGACAAAGAAATACTTC. Protein product: CASSLGTKKYF. The whole variable domain, filled in from reference TRBV14 and TRBJ2-5, reads EAGVTQFPSHSVIEKGQTVTLRCDPISGHDNLYWYRRVMGKEIKFLLHFVKESKQDESGMPNNRFLAERTGGTYSTLKVQPAELEDSGVYFCASSLGTKKYFGPGTRLLVL.

The chain has TRBV5-1 and TRBJ2-2; 9 bases match TRBD2. From germline, CDR1 is SGHRS and CDR2 YFSETQ. V shed 4 bases and J 1 base; nucleotides not matched to a gene: 11. The CDR3 spans 18 residues. The CDR3 loop is CASSRPSSSGENTGELFF. The CDR3 DNA is TGCGCCAGCAGCCGTCCCTCCTCTAGCGGGGAGAACACCGGGGAGCTGTTTTTT.

This clone came up a few times. The chain recombines TRBV11-1 with TRBJ2-5; 9 nucleotides match TRBD1. Germline V gives CDR1 SGHAT, CDR2 FQDESV (reference sequence). There are 16 residues in the CDR3. The J segment lost 3 bases and the V segment lost 4 bases, leaving 9 bases of the junction unmatched. The CDR3, as DNA: TGTGCCAGCAGCTCCCAGTGGGACAGGGTCGAAGAGACCCAGTACTTC. Its protein product is CASSSQWDRVEETQYF.

This clone was recorded a few times. The J gene is TRBJ2-7, the V gene TRBV4-1; 7 positions agree with TRBD2. The V and J ends lost 2 bases and 0 bases, in that order; junction bases with no gene match: 10. Germline V gives CDR1 MGHRA, CDR2 YSYEKL. The CDR3 has 17 residues. The CDR3 DNA reads TGCGCCAGCAGCCAACCCTTAGCGGGCCAACGCTCCTACGAGCAGTACTTC. It encodes CASSQPLAGQRSYEQYF.

CDR3 in amino acids: CASSEVATNEKLFF. The CDR3 DNA follows: TGTGCCAGCAGTGAAGTAGCAACTAATGAAAAACTGTTTTTT. The chain employs TRBV2 and TRBJ1-4, with D unclear. The V end was cut by 1 base, the J end by 0 bases, with 3 bases between. There are 14 residues in the CDR3. The germline gives CDR1 SNHLY, CDR2 FYNNEI.

There are a few counts of this clone. This chain uses TRBV2 with TRBJ2-1; TRBD1 matches at 8 bases. Germline values: CDR1 SNHLY, CDR2 FYNNEI. The CDR3 covers 14 residues. After removal of 2 bases from V and 8 bases from J, the junction contained 5 bases not matched to a gene. The CDR3 reads CASSERRGLDEQFF. The DNA of the CDR3 is TGTGCCAGCAGTGAACGCAGGGGGCTGGATGAGCAGTTCTTC.

This clone was counted between two and nine times. The rearrangement joins TRBV5-1 to TRBJ2-4; D possibly corresponds to TRBD1 (6 bases). CDR3 length: 14 amino acids. CDR1 is SGHRS, CDR2 YFSETQ, per germline. Trimming cost V 0 bases and J 6 bases, with 10 bases left between them. The CDR3 DNA reads as TGCGCCAGCAGCTTGGGAGGGGGAAGAAACATTCAGTACTTC. Residues: CASSLGGGRNIQYF.